The 18 T cell receptor beta chains in this list originate from one sample, sequenced in a study of blood T cells in healthy people across ages. A second roughly 6 to 12 cycle PCR used barcoded and J-beta primers. Each CDR3 protein is one row after TCRdb ran MiXCR on the 5' RACE reads. This sample carries 550,000 to 700,000 distinct CDR3 sequences, 27% of them seen once, and the ten largest clones take roughly 18%. Material: blood. These receptors all come from a woman in her 70s in good health.

This clonotype showed up just a few times. The V and J genes are TRBV20-1 and TRBJ1-2; D might be TRBD1 (5 bases). V lost 1 base and J lost 7, with 16 bases in between. Germline V gene lookup returns CDR1 DFQATT and CDR2 SNEGSKA (reference sequence). The CDR3 spans 14 residues. The CDR3 nucleotides read TGCAGTGCTAGAGGAAAATCAGGGATAGGTGGCTACACCTTC. It yields the protein CSARGKSGIGGYTF.

The V and J genes are TRBV12-3 or TRBV12-4 and TRBJ2-2; D not certain. V was pared by 6 bases and J by 2 bases, with 7 bases between. This CDR3 is built from 13 residues. The CDR3 protein is CASSHLNTGELFF. CDR3 nucleotide sequence: TGTGCCAGCAGCCACTTAAACACCGGGGAGCTGTTTTTT.

The genes are TRBV5-1 and TRBJ2-5; TRBD2 is a possible D gene (5 bases). Trimming pared 4 bases from V and 9 bases from J, leaving 16 bases between. The CDR3 length is 13 residues. Germline CDR1 is SGHRS and CDR2 is YFSETQ. Written as DNA, the CDR3 is TGCGCCAGCAGCATGGAAGCGCCGGAGGCCCAGTACTTC. Protein: CASSMEAPEAQYF. Complete variable domain (other parts from reference TRBV5-1 and TRBJ2-5): KAGVTQTPRYLIKTRGQQVTLSCSPISGHRSVSWYQQTPGQGLQFLFEYFSETQRNKGNFPGRFSGRQFSNSRSEMNVSTLELGDSALYLCASSMEAPEAQYFGPGTRLLVL.

V and J are TRBV6-1 and TRBJ1-4, with no clear D. V gave up 7 bases and J gave up 10 bases, with 22 bases separating them. The germline CDR1 and CDR2 sequences are MNHNS and SASEGT. The CDR3 is 15 amino acids. The CDR3 bases are TGTGCCAGCACCGCGATGGGTGGAGGGATAGGAAAACTGTTTTTT. It translates to CASTAMGGGIGKLFF.

The CDR3, as DNA: TGTGCCAGCAGCCATAACCCCAGGGGGAGCTCCTACGAGCAGTACTTC. This sequence encodes CASSHNPRGSSYEQYF. The J gene is TRBJ2-7, the V gene TRBV11-2; 7 bases agree with TRBD1. Looked up from germline, CDR1 is SGHAT and CDR2 is FQNNGV. CDR3 size: 16 residues. J gave up 0 bases and V 5 bases, and 10 bases lay outside the gene matches. Complete variable domain (other parts from reference TRBV11-2 and TRBJ2-7): EAGVAQSPRYKIIEKRQSVAFWCNPISGHATLYWYQQILGQGPKLLIQFQNNGVVDDSQLPKDRFSAERLKGVDSTLKIQPAKLEDSAVYLCASSHNPRGSSYEQYFGPGTRLTVT.

The V gene is TRBV7-9, the J gene TRBJ2-4; a possible D gene is TRBD1 (5 bases). The germline V gene encodes CDR1 SEHNR and CDR2 FQNEAQ (reference sequence). CDR3 length equals 16 residues. V lost 1 base to trimming and J lost 0 bases, with 10 bases between them. The DNA of the CDR3 is TGTGCCAGCAGCTTAGGGGGCGCCGGAGCCAAAAACATTCAGTACTTC. The encoded protein is CASSLGGAGAKNIQYF.

Here the CDR3 DNA reads TGCAGTGCTAAGGGGGGCGCTAACTATGGCTACACCTTC. The encoded protein is CSAKGGANYGYTF. The chain employs TRBV20-1 and TRBJ1-2, with D perhaps matching TRBD1 (6 bases). The V end lost 4 bases, the J end lost 0 bases, and 9 bases lay between the germline ends. Germline V gives CDR1 DFQATT, CDR2 SNEGSKA (reference sequence). The CDR3 contains 13 residues.

The chain employs TRBV6-2 or TRBV6-3 and TRBJ2-3; D could derive from TRBD1 or TRBD2 (5 bases each). This CDR3 has 15 amino acids. Trimming took 3 bases from V and 2 from J, leaving 12 bases between them. The germline V gene encodes CDR1 MNHEY and CDR2 SVGEGT. DNA for the CDR3: TGTGCCAGCAGTTATGAGGGCAGGGTCACAGATACGCAGTATTTT. This codes for CASSYEGRVTDTQYF.

Only one count was recorded for this clonotype. J is TRBJ2-2 and V is TRBV6-1; 8 bases match TRBD2. CDR3 size: 15 residues. J gave up 2 bases and V 8 bases, and 7 bases lay outside the gene matches. The germline CDR1 and CDR2 sequences are MNHNS and SASEGT. CDR3 residues: CASRRAGGNTGELFF. In nucleotides, the CDR3 is TGTGCCAGCCGCCGGGCGGGGGGTAACACCGGGGAGCTGTTTTTT.

The CDR3 protein is CAIPLGGAEETQYF. The CDR3 DNA reads TGTGCCATTCCCCTGGGAGGGGCTGAGGAGACCCAGTACTTC. V usage is TRBV5-4 and J usage is TRBJ2-5; 7 bases match TRBD2. Germline CDR1 and CDR2: SGHNT and YYREEE (reference sequence). CDR3 length: 14 amino acids. The J segment lost 5 bases and the V segment lost 9 bases, leaving 13 bases of the junction unmatched.

Only a few counts were recorded for this clonotype. A read error may account for a junction end that differs from germline. The gene calls are TRBV5-4 and TRBJ1-2; D may be TRBD1 (5 bases). The CDR3 is 15 residues long. CDR1 and CDR2 (germline): SGHNT, YYREEE (reference sequence). The CDR3 sequence: CASSPDGGGYYGYAF. DNA for the CDR3: TGTGCCAGCAGCCCTGATGGGGGTGGTTACTATGGCTACGCCTTC.

This chain uses TRBV20-1 with TRBJ2-3, with D possibly TRBD1 on 6 matching bases. The V and J ends lost 3 bases and 2 bases respectively, with 12 bases between them. This CDR3 has 14 amino acids. The germline V gene has CDR1 DFQATT and CDR2 SNEGSKA (reference sequence). The CDR3 sequence: CSASDRITTDTQYF. CDR3 bases: TGCAGTGCTAGCGACAGGATTACCACAGATACGCAGTATTTT.

The chain uses TRBV7-9 and TRBJ1-4; D is unresolved. V gave up 0 bases and J gave up 4 bases, with 18 bases separating them. The germline gives CDR1 SEHNR, CDR2 FQNEAQ (reference sequence). The CDR3 sequence is 18 residues long. Here the CDR3 reads CASSLAVPYTHFNEKLFF. The CDR3, as DNA: TGTGCCAGCAGCTTAGCGGTCCCATACACCCACTTTAATGAAAAACTGTTTTTT.

This clonotype was picked up many times. The genes are TRBV29-1 and TRBJ1-5; D call uncertain. V was cut by 7 bases and J by 6 bases, with 13 bases left in between. From germline, CDR1 is SQVTM and CDR2 ANQGSEA. CDR3 length: 12 residues. CDR3 in amino acids: CSALLMGQPQHF. The CDR3 DNA sequence: TGCAGCGCTCTGCTCATGGGTCAGCCCCAGCATTTT.

The DNA of the CDR3 is TGTGCCAGCAGCGCGGGTCATTCACCCCTCCACTTT. It encodes CASSAGHSPLHF. The V call is TRBV7-9, the J call TRBJ1-6, with D unresolved. The V gene's germline CDR1 is SEHNR and CDR2 FQNEAQ (reference sequence). CDR3 length: 12 residues. Deletions cut 5 bases from V and 8 bases from J, with 7 bases between. Full variable domain (missing parts from reference TRBV7-9 and TRBJ1-6): DTGVSQNPRHKITKRGQNVTFRCDPISEHNRLYWYRQTLGQGPEFLTYFQNEAQLEKSRLLSDRFSAERPKGSFSTLEIQRTEQGDSAMYLCASSAGHSPLHFGNGTRLTVT.

This clonotype turned up a few times. The V and J genes are TRBV2 and TRBJ1-4, with D perhaps matching TRBD1 (6 bases). V lost 5 bases and J 8 bases, leaving 12 bases between the germline ends. The CDR3 spans 13 residues. In germline, CDR1 is SNHLY, CDR2 FYNNEI. CDR3 amino acids: CASSRGVGEKLFF. The CDR3 nucleotides are TGTGCCAGCAGTAGGGGGGTAGGGGAAAAACTGTTTTTT.

The gene calls are TRBV20-1 and TRBJ2-2; 9 bases are a match to TRBD1. The CDR3 length is 15 residues. From germline, CDR1 is DFQATT and CDR2 SNEGSKA (reference sequence). J was trimmed by 5 bases and V by 3 bases; bases with no gene match: 7. As DNA, the CDR3 is TGCAGTGCTAGGCCGGGACAGGGAGGAACCGGGGAGCTGTTTTTT. This sequence encodes CSARPGQGGTGELFF.

This clonotype was observed a few times. The chain is built from TRBV12-3 or TRBV12-4 and TRBJ2-7; 12 bases line up with TRBD2. The trim removed 4 bases at V and 1 base at J, leaving 8 bases unmatched. The length of the CDR3 is 17 residues. The DNA for the CDR3 is TGTGCCAGCAGTTCCGGACTAGCGGGGATCCGATCCTACGAGCAGTACTTC. Translating gives CASSSGLAGIRSYEQYF.